Below, 9 T cell receptor beta chains from the same sample are listed, as sequenced in a study of CD8+CD57+ T cells in acquired aplastic anemia. Patients selected for sequencing had displayed CD8+CD57+ cell expansion by flow cytometry. TCR beta VDJ and CDR3 were profiled, and genomic DNA was the template. TCRdb independently ran MiXCR on the reads; one entry per CDR3 protein. The sample consists of under 200,000 distinct CDR3 sequences, 40% to 60% of them appearing once. The specimen was sorted CD4+, CD8+, or CD8+CD57+ T cells (not recorded which) from PBMCs. Every receptor here comes from a human donor with aplastic anemia.

The J gene is TRBJ1-2, the V gene TRBV27, with a weak D call TRBD1 (5 bases). The CDR3 is 15 residues long. V was clipped by 5 bases and J by 8 bases, with 21 bases between them. Looked up from germline, CDR1 is MNHEY and CDR2 is SMNVEV (reference sequence). CDR3 coding DNA: TGTGCCAGCAGTCCAGGGACGGCCGCTTCGGAGGGCTACACCTTC. As protein: CASSPGTAASEGYTF.

With respect to this clonotype: This could be a read error, since a much larger clone is one nucleotide away. V is TRBV14 and J is TRBJ2-7, with D perhaps matching TRBD1 or TRBD2 (5 bases each). CDR3 length equals 13 residues. Germline values: CDR1 SGHDN, CDR2 FVKESK. With 4 bases removed from V and 7 bases from J, the gap between germline ends came to 14 bases. DNA of the CDR3: TGTGCCAGCAGCCGGTCTGCCTGGGGGGAGCAGTACTTC. Translated, it gives CASSRSAWGEQYF.

V and J are TRBV12-3 or TRBV12-4 and TRBJ2-5, with D unclear. CDR3 length equals 15 residues. The ends were cut back, 1 base at V and 5 bases at J, with 14 bases in the middle. The CDR3 loop reads CASSLGHIETETQYF. The CDR3 DNA follows: TGTGCCAGCAGTTTAGGCCACATTGAGACGGAGACCCAGTACTTC.

This clonotype was found a few times. The chain recombines TRBV10-1 with TRBJ2-7; D is undetermined. The CDR3 sequence is 13 residues long. Trimming removed 4 bases at V and 0 bases at J, with 7 bases between. Looked up from germline, CDR1 is WNHNN and CDR2 is SYGVQD (reference sequence). The CDR3 region has the DNA TGCGCCAGCAGTGTGAGTAGCTCCTACGAGCAGTACTTC. Residues: CASSVSSSYEQYF.

In this sample, this clonotype turned up once. V is TRBV29-1 and J is TRBJ2-7; D might be TRBD2 (6 bases). With 2 bases removed from V and 6 bases from J, the gap between germline ends came to 14 bases. CDR3 length: 13 amino acids. Germline values: CDR1 SQVTM, CDR2 ANQGSEA. CDR3 loop: CSVELGEAGEQYF. DNA for the CDR3: TGCAGCGTTGAACTGGGTGAAGCGGGCGAGCAGTACTTC.

The chain carries TRBV9 and TRBJ2-7; D is uncertain. The length of the CDR3 is 14 residues. V dropped 0 bases and J dropped 4 bases, with 11 bases sitting between them. Germline CDR1 is SGDLS and CDR2 is YYNGEE. This CDR3 reads CASSVASDDYEQYF. The CDR3, as DNA: TGTGCCAGCAGCGTAGCCAGTGATGATTACGAGCAGTACTTC.

The chain is built from TRBV2 and TRBJ2-3; weak D call: TRBD1 (6 bases). V lost 7 bases to trimming and J lost 1 base, with 15 bases between them. The germline V gene has CDR1 SNHLY and CDR2 FYNNEI. This CDR3 comprises 15 residues. The CDR3 bases are TGTGCCAGCACTTACGGCAGGGGCCGCACAGATACGCAGTATTTT. This codes for CASTYGRGRTDTQYF.

This clonotype was found many times. This chain connects TRBV19 to TRBJ1-1; no clear D gene. This CDR3 has 14 amino acids. V dropped 5 bases and J dropped 2 bases, with 12 bases sitting between them. Per the germline V gene, CDR1 is LNHDA and CDR2 is SQIVND (reference sequence). Written as DNA, the CDR3 is TGTGCCAGTAGTTATAGTTGGGGAAACACTGAAGCTTTCTTT. Its protein product is CASSYSWGNTEAFF. The variable domain in full, completed from reference TRBV19 and TRBJ1-1, reads DGGITQSPKYLFRKEGQNVTLSCEQNLNHDAMYWYRQDPGQGLRLIYYSQIVNDFQKGDIAEGYSVSREKKESFPLTVTSAQKNPTAFYLCASSYSWGNTEAFFGQGTRLTVV.

Remarks on this clonotype: A read error may account for a junction end that differs from germline. The genes are TRBV5-4 and TRBJ2-4; D may be TRBD2 (5 bases). The CDR3 is 17 residues long. CDR1 and CDR2 (germline): SGHNT, YYREEE (reference sequence). This chain's CDR3 is CASSLAFGSLAKNVQYF. The CDR3 region has the DNA TGTGCCAGCAGCTTGGCCTTTGGCAGCCTAGCCAAAAACGTTCAGTACTTC.